This entry lists 13 T cell receptor beta chains sequenced from one sample in a study of cytomegalovirus exposure and HLA in healthy donors. The PCR had 60 Vbeta and 13 Jbeta primers. Produced via immunoSEQ multiplex PCR; TCRdb's table is partial and in-frame only. Found here are about 170,000 clones, around 78% of them singletons; the top ten hold about 1.9%. Source material: PBMCs. All receptors derive from a woman in her 30s in good health and CMV-seropositive.

This clone was observed once. This rearrangement joins TRBV7-2 to TRBJ1-6, with 9 bases aligning to TRBD1. The CDR3 contains 16 residues. Germline CDR1 SGHTA, CDR2 FQGNSA. V dropped 3 bases and J dropped 7; count of bases not matched to a gene: 7. CDR3 sequence: CASSFLQGAQNSPLHF. CDR3 in DNA: TGTGCCAGCAGCTTCCTACAGGGGGCACAGAATTCACCCCTCCACTTT.

This chain connects TRBV7-9 to TRBJ1-6; D is unclear. Per germline, CDR1 SEHNR and CDR2 FQNEAQ (reference sequence). The CDR3 sequence is 14 residues long. V was trimmed by 2 bases and J by 10 bases, leaving 12 bases between them. This CDR3 reads CASSLIEVMSPLHF. DNA for the CDR3: TGTGCCAGCAGCTTAATAGAGGTTATGTCACCCCTCCACTTT.

J is TRBJ2-1 and V is TRBV5-1; TRBD2 matches 11 bases. CDR1 is SGHRS and CDR2 is YFSETQ in the germline V gene. CDR3 length equals 17 residues. The ends lost 6 bases at V and 0 bases at J; junction bases unmatched: 8. In nucleotides, the CDR3 is TGCGCCAGCAAACTAGCGGGGGACTCTTTCTCCTACAATGAGCAGTTCTTC. It specifies CASKLAGDSFSYNEQFF.

This clone was counted a few times. The chain has TRBV7-2 and TRBJ1-2; D is perhaps TRBD1 (6 bases). The germline CDR1 and CDR2 sequences are SGHTA and FQGNSA. Between the trimmed V and J ends, which lost 1 base and 8 bases, there was a span of 11 bases. CDR3 length: 13 residues. The DNA for the CDR3 is TGTGCCAGCAGCTTAGAGGTCAGGGGAGGCTACACCTTC. This sequence encodes CASSLEVRGGYTF.

The genes are TRBV5-6 and TRBJ2-2, with no clear D. The CDR3 is 16 residues long. The germline V gene has CDR1 SGHDT and CDR2 YYEEEE. V was shortened by 0 bases and J by 3 bases, with 12 bases between the two germline ends. The CDR3 is CASSLAAAEYTGELFF. CDR3 coding DNA: TGTGCCAGCAGCTTGGCGGCGGCGGAATACACCGGGGAGCTGTTTTTT. Based on the CDR3 plus reference TRBV5-6 and TRBJ2-2, the full variable domain is DAGVTQSPTHLIKTRGQQVTLRCSPKSGHDTVSWYQQALGQGPQFIFQYYEEEERQRGNFPDRFSGHQFPNYSSELNVNALLLGDSALYLCASSLAAAEYTGELFFGEGSRLTVL.

The chain carries TRBV2 and TRBJ2-2, with D possibly matching TRBD1 (6 bases). The V gene's germline CDR1 is SNHLY and CDR2 FYNNEI. Trimming took 4 bases from V and 6 from J, leaving 15 bases between them. This CDR3 comprises 15 residues. The DNA for the CDR3 is TGTGCCAGCAGTGGGCAGGGGATTATGGCCGGGGAGCTGTTTTTT. It yields the protein CASSGQGIMAGELFF.

The chain joins TRBV25-1 to TRBJ2-2, with 7 bases identical to TRBD1. The V and J ends lost 7 bases and 6 bases, in that order; junction bases with no gene match: 2. CDR1 is MGHDK and CDR2 is SYGVNS in the germline V gene. The CDR3 loop spans 12 amino acids. CDR3 bases: TGTGCCAGCAACGACAGGGCCGGGGAGCTGTTTTTT. Its translation is CASNDRAGELFF.

The chain recombines TRBV6-5 with TRBJ1-6; maybe TRBD1 (5 bases). The CDR3 is 14 amino acids. From germline, CDR1 is MNHEY and CDR2 SVGAGI. V was clipped by 1 base and J by 8 bases, with 9 bases between them. As DNA, the CDR3 is TGTGCCAGCAGTTACTGGCAGGGCGATTCACCCCTCCACTTT. It is translated as CASSYWQGDSPLHF.

The CDR3 nucleotides are TGCGCCAGCAGACCTACAGGGATCTCTGGAAACACCATATATTTT. This encodes CASRPTGISGNTIYF. The V gene is TRBV5-1, the J gene TRBJ1-3, with D possibly matching TRBD1 (6 bases). Germline lookup yields CDR1 SGHRS and CDR2 YFSETQ. There are 15 residues in the CDR3. Deletions cut 5 bases from V and 0 bases from J, with 12 bases between.

The CDR3 here is CASSQDGTGSYEQYF. CDR3 DNA sequence: TGCGCCAGCAGCCAAGACGGGACTGGCTCCTACGAGCAGTACTTC. This chain joins TRBV4-3 and TRBJ2-7; D perhaps matches TRBD2 (6 bases). This CDR3 comprises 15 residues. Trimming left V 0 bases short and J 0 bases short, with 9 bases between. CDR1 is LGHNA and CDR2 is YSLEER in the germline V gene.

The chain combines TRBV5-4 with TRBJ2-2; 14 bases are a match to TRBD2. The CDR3 has 19 amino acids. Looked up from germline, CDR1 is SGHNT and CDR2 is YYREEE (reference sequence). J lost 0 bases, V lost 3 bases, and 7 bases had no gene match. The CDR3 reads CASSSSGTSGRTNTGELFF. CDR3 nucleotides: TGTGCCAGCAGCTCATCCGGGACTAGCGGGAGAACGAACACCGGGGAGCTGTTTTTT.

V is TRBV6-5 and J is TRBJ2-1; 11 bases line up with TRBD2. The germline gives CDR1 MNHEY, CDR2 SVGAGI. This CDR3 comprises 15 residues. V lost 6 bases, J lost 7 bases, and 8 bases stayed unmatched. CDR3 loop: CASRLLAGVNNEQFF. CDR3 sequence (DNA): TGTGCCAGCAGATTACTAGCGGGAGTTAATAATGAGCAGTTCTTC.

The rearrangement links TRBV6-5 to TRBJ1-2; D is possibly TRBD1 (6 bases). The V gene lost 5 bases and the J gene lost 4 bases, with 17 bases spanning the gap. The CDR3 covers 15 residues. Germline V CDR1 and CDR2: MNHEY, SVGAGI. The DNA of the CDR3 is TGTGCCAGCAGTATAAACCCTGACAGGTCCTATGGCTACACCTTC. Translation: CASSINPDRSYGYTF.